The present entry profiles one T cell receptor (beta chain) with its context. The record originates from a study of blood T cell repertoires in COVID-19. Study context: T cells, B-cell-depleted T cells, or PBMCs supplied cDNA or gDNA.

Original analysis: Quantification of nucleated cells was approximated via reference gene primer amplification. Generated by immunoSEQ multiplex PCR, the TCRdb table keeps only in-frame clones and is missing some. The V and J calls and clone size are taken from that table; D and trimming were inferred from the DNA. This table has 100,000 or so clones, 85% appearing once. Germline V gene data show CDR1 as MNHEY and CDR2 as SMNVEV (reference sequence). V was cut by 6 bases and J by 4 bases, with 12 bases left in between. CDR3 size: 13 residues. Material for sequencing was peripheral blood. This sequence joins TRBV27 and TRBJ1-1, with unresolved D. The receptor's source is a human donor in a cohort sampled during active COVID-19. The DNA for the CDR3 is TGTGCCAGCAGGGGAGGACGGCTCACTGAAGCTTTCTTT. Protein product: CASRGGRLTEAFF.